A single sample gave rise to the 8 T cell receptor beta chains below, sequenced in a study of T cells in women clearing cervical HPV infection. TCRdb keeps only in-frame clones here, not all; method: immunoSEQ multiplex PCR. This table holds approximately 31,000 clones. Sequencing was carried out using blood buffy coat. Receptor source: a woman aged 18 to 75 with a cervical HPV16 infection that either progressed to CIN3+ or cleared (not recorded which).

Its frequency marks this clone as medium-sized. The read ends 3 residues before the CDR3 terminus; that terminus is restored from the germline J gene. This rearrangement joins TRBV6-4 to TRBJ1-2; 7 bases line up with TRBD1. Trimming cost V 3 bases and J 4 bases; bases outside gene matches: 5. The CDR3 has 14 residues. CDR1 and CDR2 from the germline V gene are MRHNA and SNTAGT. CDR3 sequence: CASSEDGTAYGYTF. The covered CDR3 bases are TGTGCCAGCAGTGAGGACGGGACAGCCTATGGC.

With respect to this clone: The read ends 3 residues shy of where the CDR3 ends; the end is completed using the germline J gene. This rearrangement joins TRBV11-3 to TRBJ2-1, with 8 nucleotides matching TRBD2. V lost 1 base and J lost 8; bases outside the gene matches: 4. There are 14 residues in the CDR3. Germline assignment: CDR1 SGHNT and CDR2 YENEEA. CDR3 sequence: CASSLGGGTDEQFF. CDR3 DNA (partial): TGTGCCAGCAGCTTAGGCGGGGGGACGGATGAG.

About this clone itself: The read comes to an end 3 residues before the CDR3 does, leaving the germline J gene to fill in the end. The chain uses TRBV7-2 and TRBJ1-3; D is unresolved. Trimming removed 1 base from V and 0 bases from J, with 7 bases in between. This CDR3 contains 15 residues. Germline V gives CDR1 SGHTA, CDR2 FQGNSA. The sequenced part of the CDR3 DNA is TGTGCCAGCAGCTTAGGTTCCTTCTCTGGAAACACC. Translating it yields CASSLGSFSGNT. The entire CDR3 protein is CASSLGSFSGNTIYF. The full variable domain, in which reference TRBV7-2 and TRBJ1-3 provide the parts outside the CDR3, is GAGVSQSPSNKVTEKGKDVELRCDPISGHTALYWYRQSLGQGLEFLIYFQGNSAPDKSGLPSDRFSAERTGGSVSTLTIQRTQQEDSAVYLCASSLGSFSGNTIYFGEGSWLTVV.

Notes on this clone: With the read ending 3 residues before the CDR3 end, the germline J gene is used to fill in that end. This sequence joins TRBV20-1 and TRBJ2-7; perhaps TRBD2 as D (5 bases). Germline V gene sequence: CDR1 DFQATT, CDR2 SNEGSKA (reference sequence). The V and J ends lost 3 bases and 0 bases respectively, with 9 bases between them. The CDR3 spans 13 residues. The CDR3 loop is CSARGTSSYEQYF. Incomplete CDR3 DNA: TGCAGTGCTAGGGGTACTAGCTCCTACGAG.

With regard to this clone: The read terminates 3 residues before the CDR3 end, so the remaining end is supplied by the germline J gene. The V and J genes are TRBV20-1 and TRBJ2-5; D is perhaps TRBD1 (6 bases). The CDR3 loop spans 15 amino acids. The ends were cut back, 6 bases at V and 5 bases at J, with 22 bases in the middle. Germline CDR1 reads DFQATT; CDR2 reads SNEGSKA (reference sequence). CDR3: CSAYSSPGAGETQYF. The covered CDR3 bases are TGCAGTGCCTACTCCTCCCCAGGGGCTGGGGAGACC.

Comments on this clone: Read sequence stops 3 residues before the CDR3 end, and the germline J gene provides the missing end. The chain has TRBV18 and TRBJ1-4; tentatively, D is TRBD1 (5 bases). Per germline, CDR1 KGHSH and CDR2 LQKENI. CDR3 length: 15 amino acids. CDR3 bases read: TGTGCCAGCTCACGTCGGAGCTCTGGGGCCAACGTA. This sequence encodes CASSRRSSGANV. In full, the CDR3 is CASSRRSSGANVLFF.

To note about this clone: The read is 3 residues too short to cover the CDR3 end, so that end is filled in from the germline J gene. This chain connects TRBV2 to TRBJ2-3, with 9 nucleotides matching TRBD2. Germline V lookup: CDR1 SNHLY, CDR2 FYNNEI. The V and J ends lost 3 bases and 5 bases, in that order; junction bases with no gene match: 12. CDR3 length: 17 amino acids. CDR3 protein: CASSDPLLRGGLDTQYF. The covered CDR3 bases are TGTGCCAGCAGTGACCCCCTACTGCGGGGGGGCTTAGATACG.

As for this clone: The CDR3 end is not reached by the read, which stops 3 residues before it; the germline J gene fills it in. This chain uses TRBV28 with TRBJ2-3, with D maybe TRBD2 (5 bases). V was pared by 0 bases and J by 0 bases, with 10 bases between. Germline loops: CDR1 MDHEN, CDR2 SYDVKM. The CDR3 runs to 16 residues. The sequenced CDR3 bases are TGTGCCAGCAGTTTATGGGTCGGACTCAGCACAGATACG. Its translation is CASSLWVGLSTDT. The whole CDR3 region reads CASSLWVGLSTDTQYF.